This TCR beta chain was recovered during a study of beta chain features in type 1 diabetes. The study, taken as a whole, reports: Patients with type 1 diabetes showed fewer VDJ junction insertions and more deletions. Sampled from patients, naive, central memory and Treg TCRB repertoires appeared more similar than those sampled from healthy donors. Moderately but significantly shorter TCRB CDR3s were found in Type 1 diabetes patients in all four CD4+ subsets.

This clone came up a few times. The antigen is unknown. Expressed TCRB transcripts were sequenced because the isolated RNA had all been reverse transcribed beforehand. Produced via immunoSEQ multiplex PCR; TCRdb's table is partial and in-frame only. The table shows fewer than 150,000 clones, with less than 8.5% occurring only once. V was shortened by 5 bases and J by 0 bases, with 9 bases between the two germline ends. The germline V gene encodes CDR1 SGHTA and CDR2 FQGNSA. The CDR3 is made up of 14 amino acids. Central memory, naive, regulatory and stem cell-like memory CD4+ cells were sorted by CD45RO/CCR7/CD25/CD127/CD95/CD27.

The chain uses TRBV7-2 and TRBJ2-3, with D perhaps TRBD1 (5 bases). Sequenced material: central memory CD4+ T cells from blood. The sequence was obtained from a woman in her thirties in good health. The CDR3 DNA reads TGTGCCAGCAGCCGCCAGGGTAGCACAGATACGCAGTATTTT. Its protein product is CASSRQGSTDTQYF.